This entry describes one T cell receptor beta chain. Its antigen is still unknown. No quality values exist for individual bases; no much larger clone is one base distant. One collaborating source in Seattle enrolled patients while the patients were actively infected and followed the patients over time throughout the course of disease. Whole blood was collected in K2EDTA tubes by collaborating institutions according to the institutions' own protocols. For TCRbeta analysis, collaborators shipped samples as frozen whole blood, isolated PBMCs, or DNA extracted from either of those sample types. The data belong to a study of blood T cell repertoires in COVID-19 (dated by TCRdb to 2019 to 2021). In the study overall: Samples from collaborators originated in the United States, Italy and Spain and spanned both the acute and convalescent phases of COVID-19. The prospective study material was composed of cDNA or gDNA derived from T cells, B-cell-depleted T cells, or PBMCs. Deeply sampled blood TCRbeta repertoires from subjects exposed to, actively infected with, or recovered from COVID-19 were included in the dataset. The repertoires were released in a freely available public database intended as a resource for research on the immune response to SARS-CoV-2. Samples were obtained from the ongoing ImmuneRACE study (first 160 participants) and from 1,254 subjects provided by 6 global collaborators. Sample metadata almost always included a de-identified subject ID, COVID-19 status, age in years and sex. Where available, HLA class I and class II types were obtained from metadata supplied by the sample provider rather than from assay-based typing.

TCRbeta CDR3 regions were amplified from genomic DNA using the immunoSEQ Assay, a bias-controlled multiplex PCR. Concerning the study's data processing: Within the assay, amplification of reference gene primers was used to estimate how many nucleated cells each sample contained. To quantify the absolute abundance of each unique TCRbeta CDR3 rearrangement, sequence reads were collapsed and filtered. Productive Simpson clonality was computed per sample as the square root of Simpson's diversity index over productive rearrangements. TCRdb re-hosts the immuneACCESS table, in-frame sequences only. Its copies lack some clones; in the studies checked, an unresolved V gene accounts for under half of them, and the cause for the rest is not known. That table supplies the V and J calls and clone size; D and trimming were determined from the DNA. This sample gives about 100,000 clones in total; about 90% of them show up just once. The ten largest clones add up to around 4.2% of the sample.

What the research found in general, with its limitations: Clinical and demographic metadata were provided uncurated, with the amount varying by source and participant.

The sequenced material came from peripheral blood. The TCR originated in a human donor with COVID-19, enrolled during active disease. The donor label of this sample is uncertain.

The DNA reads as follows: TGTGCCAGCAGCTTACCCCAGGGTAGCTATGGCTACACCTTC. Translated, this is CASSLPQGSYGYTF. The receptor chain draws on TRBV5-4 and TRBJ1-2, with TRBD1 tentatively as D gene (5 bases match). From the cysteine up to the phenylalanine, the CDR3 has a length of 14 residues. The entry retains the CDR3 DNA only, 42 bases that are in frame from base 1. In the germline V gene (reference sequence), CDR1 corresponds to SGHNT and CDR2 to YYREEE. Between the V and J ends, shortened by 2 bases and 4 bases respectively, the junction contains 12 bases.